This T cell receptor (beta chain) was captured in a study of cytomegalovirus exposure and HLA in healthy donors. General study results and limits: When analyzed later, a missense DCLRE1C variant was found to be linked to TCR beta V- and J-gene trimming. Reported findings show TCR beta sequences accurately forecast HLA-A and HLA-B alleles in most subjects. Later, an analysis showed that TCR beta chains associated with HLA were more clonally expanded than others that were equally common.

CDR1 is GTSNPN and CDR2 is SVGIG in the germline V gene (reference sequence). Trimming took 2 bases from V and 8 from J; bases not matched to a gene: 9. This CDR3 contains 14 residues. This PCR relied on a set of 60 Vbeta primers and 13 Jbeta primers. As handled by the study authors: A follow-up analysis tallied 86 million or so unique TCR beta chains, roughly 11 million shared. Here immunoSEQ multiplex PCR was the method, and the copy in TCRdb shows in-frame clones only, minus some. D and trimming come from the DNA, and the V and J calls and clone size come from that table. In the table there are 110,000 to 150,000 clones, around 84% of which are singletons. Comments on this clone: The antigen is undetermined.

The rearrangement uses TRBV30 and TRBJ1-2, with 9 bases fitting TRBD1. Sequencing was done on a sample of PBMCs. The sequence derives from a boy younger than 10 in good health and CMV-seronegative. The DNA for the CDR3 is TGTGCCTGGAGTACTGGGACAGGGAAGCCAGGCTACACCTTC. It is translated as CAWSTGTGKPGYTF.